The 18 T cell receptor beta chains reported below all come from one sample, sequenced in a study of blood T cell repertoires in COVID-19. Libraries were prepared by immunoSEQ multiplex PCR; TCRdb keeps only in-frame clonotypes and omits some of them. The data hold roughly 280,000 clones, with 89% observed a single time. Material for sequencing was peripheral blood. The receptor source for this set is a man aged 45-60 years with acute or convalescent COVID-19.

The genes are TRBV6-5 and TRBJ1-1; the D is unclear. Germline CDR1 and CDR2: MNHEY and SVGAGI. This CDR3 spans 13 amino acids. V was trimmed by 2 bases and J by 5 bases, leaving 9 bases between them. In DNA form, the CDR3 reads TGTGCCAGCAGTTACGGCCGCCTGACTGAAGCTTTCTTT. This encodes CASSYGRLTEAFF.

The CDR3 region is CASSFAASNQPQHF. The CDR3 DNA is TGTGCCAGCAGCTTTGCGGCAAGCAATCAGCCCCAGCATTTT. The rearrangement links TRBV11-2 to TRBJ1-5; D is unclear. Trimming took 3 bases from V and 1 from J, leaving 7 bases between them. CDR1 and CDR2 from the germline V gene are SGHAT and FQNNGV. CDR3 size: 14 residues.

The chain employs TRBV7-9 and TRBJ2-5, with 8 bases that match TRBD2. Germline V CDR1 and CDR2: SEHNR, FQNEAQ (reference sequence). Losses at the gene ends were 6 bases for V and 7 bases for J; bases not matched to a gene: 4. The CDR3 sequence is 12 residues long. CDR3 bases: TGTGCCAGCAGAGCGGGGGCCGGGACCCAGTACTTC. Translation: CASRAGAGTQYF.

Here the CDR3 DNA reads TGTGCCAGCAGCTTAGGGGTAGGGGAGGTTGAAGAGCAGTACTTC. Translated: CASSLGVGEVEEQYF. The rearrangement joins TRBV7-2 to TRBJ2-7, with D maybe TRBD2 (6 bases). The CDR3 spans 15 residues. From germline, CDR1 is SGHTA and CDR2 FQGNSA. Trimming removed 1 base at V and 7 bases at J, with 17 bases between.

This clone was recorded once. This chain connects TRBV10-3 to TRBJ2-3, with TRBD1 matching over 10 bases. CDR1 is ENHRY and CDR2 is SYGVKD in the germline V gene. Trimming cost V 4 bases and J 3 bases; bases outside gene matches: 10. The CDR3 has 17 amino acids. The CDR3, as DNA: TGTGCCATCAGTGGGAGAAAGACAGGGGGCTTAACAGATACGCAGTATTTT. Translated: CAISGRKTGGLTDTQYF.

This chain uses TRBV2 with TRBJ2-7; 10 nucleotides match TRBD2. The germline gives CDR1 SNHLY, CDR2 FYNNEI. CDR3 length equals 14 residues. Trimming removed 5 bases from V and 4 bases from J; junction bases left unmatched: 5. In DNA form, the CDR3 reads TGTGCCAGCAGTCAGACGGGACTAGCGTACGAGCAGTACTTC. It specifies CASSQTGLAYEQYF. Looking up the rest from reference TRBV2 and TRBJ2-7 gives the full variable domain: EPEVTQTPSHQVTQMGQEVILRCVPISNHLYFYWYRQILGQKVEFLVSFYNNEISEKSEIFDDQFSVERPDGSNFTLKIRSTKLEDSAMYFCASSQTGLAYEQYFGPGTRLTVT.

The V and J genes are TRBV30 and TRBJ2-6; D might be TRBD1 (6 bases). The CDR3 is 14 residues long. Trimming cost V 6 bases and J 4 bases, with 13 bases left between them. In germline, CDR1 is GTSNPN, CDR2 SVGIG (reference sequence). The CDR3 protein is CACLQGPGANVLTF. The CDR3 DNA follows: TGTGCCTGCCTACAGGGTCCCGGGGCCAACGTCCTGACTTTC.

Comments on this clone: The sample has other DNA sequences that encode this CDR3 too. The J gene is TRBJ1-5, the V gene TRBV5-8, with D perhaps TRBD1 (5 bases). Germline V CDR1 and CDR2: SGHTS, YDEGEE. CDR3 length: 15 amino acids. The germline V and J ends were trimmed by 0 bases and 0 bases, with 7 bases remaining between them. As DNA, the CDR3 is TGTGCCAGCAGCTTGGGAGACAGTAGCAATCAGCCCCAGCATTTT. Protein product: CASSLGDSSNQPQHF.

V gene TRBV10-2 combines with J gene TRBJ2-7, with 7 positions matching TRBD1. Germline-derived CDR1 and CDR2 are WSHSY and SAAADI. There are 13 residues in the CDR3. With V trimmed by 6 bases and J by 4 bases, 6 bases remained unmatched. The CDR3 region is CASSRTGGYEQYF. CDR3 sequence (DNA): TGCGCCAGCAGCCGGACAGGAGGTTACGAGCAGTACTTC.

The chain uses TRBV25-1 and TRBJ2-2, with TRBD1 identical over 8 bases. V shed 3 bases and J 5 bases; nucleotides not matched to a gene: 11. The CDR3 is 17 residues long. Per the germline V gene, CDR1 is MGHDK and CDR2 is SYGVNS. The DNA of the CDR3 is TGTGCCAGCAGTGACTCCCGGACAGGGTCGCAAACCGGGGAGCTGTTTTTT. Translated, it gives CASSDSRTGSQTGELFF.

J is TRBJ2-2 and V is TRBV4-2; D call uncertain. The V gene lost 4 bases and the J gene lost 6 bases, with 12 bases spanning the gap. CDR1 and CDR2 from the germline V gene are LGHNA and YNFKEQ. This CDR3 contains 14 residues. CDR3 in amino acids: CASSRFGESGELFF. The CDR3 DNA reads TGTGCCAGCAGCCGGTTCGGTGAATCCGGGGAGCTGTTTTTT.

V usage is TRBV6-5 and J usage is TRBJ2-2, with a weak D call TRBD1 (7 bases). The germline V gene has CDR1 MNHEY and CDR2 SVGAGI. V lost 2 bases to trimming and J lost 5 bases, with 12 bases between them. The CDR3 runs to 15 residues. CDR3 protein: CASSYLAGGTGELFF. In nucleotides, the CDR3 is TGTGCCAGCAGTTACCTCGCAGGGGGGACCGGGGAGCTGTTTTTT.

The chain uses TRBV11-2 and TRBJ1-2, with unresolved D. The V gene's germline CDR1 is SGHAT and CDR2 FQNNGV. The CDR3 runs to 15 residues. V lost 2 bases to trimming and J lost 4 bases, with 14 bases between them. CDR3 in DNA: TGTGCCAGCAGCTTACACAGATCCCTCGCCTATGGCTACACCTTC. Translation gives CASSLHRSLAYGYTF.

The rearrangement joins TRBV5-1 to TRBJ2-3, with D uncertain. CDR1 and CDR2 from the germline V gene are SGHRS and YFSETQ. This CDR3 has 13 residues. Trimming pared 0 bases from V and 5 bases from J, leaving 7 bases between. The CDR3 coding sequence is TGCGCCAGCAGCTTGGCCCCGGGAGATACGCAGTATTTT. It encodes CASSLAPGDTQYF.

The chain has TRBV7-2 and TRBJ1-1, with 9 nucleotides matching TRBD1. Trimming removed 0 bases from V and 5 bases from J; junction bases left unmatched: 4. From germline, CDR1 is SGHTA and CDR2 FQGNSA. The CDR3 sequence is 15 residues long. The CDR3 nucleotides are TGTGCCAGCAGCTTAGCACAGGGGGCGAGGACTGAAGCTTTCTTT. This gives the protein CASSLAQGARTEAFF.

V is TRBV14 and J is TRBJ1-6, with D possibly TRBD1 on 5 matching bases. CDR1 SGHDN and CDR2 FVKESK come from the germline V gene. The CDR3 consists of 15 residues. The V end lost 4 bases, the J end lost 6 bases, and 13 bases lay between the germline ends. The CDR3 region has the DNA TGTGCCAGCAGCCCTTATAGGGGAAGTAATTCACCCCTCCACTTT. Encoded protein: CASSPYRGSNSPLHF.

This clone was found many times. This CDR3 reads CASSQDSSLSRGYTF. CDR3 nucleotide sequence: TGCGCCAGCAGCCAAGATTCATCCCTATCCCGTGGCTACACCTTC. The chain links TRBV4-1 to TRBJ1-2; D is undetermined. V lost 0 bases and J 7 bases, leaving 15 bases between the germline ends. The CDR3 runs to 15 residues. Germline V gives CDR1 MGHRA, CDR2 YSYEKL.

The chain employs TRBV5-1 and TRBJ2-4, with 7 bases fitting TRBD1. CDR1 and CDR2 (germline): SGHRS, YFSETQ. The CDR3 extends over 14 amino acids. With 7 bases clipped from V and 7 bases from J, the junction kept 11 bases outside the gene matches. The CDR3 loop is CASSPGTVGNIQYF. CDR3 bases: TGCGCCAGCTCCCCCGGGACAGTCGGTAACATTCAGTACTTC.